One TCR beta chain is described in this entry. This record comes from a study of T cell responses to AZD1222 COVID-19 vaccine. The CDR3 length is 16 residues. V lost 6 bases to trimming and J lost 0 bases, with 15 bases between them. Germline loops: CDR1 MNHEY, CDR2 SVGEGT. The assay was immunoSEQ multiplex PCR, and TCRdb's table has in-frame clones only and misses some. The sample carries around 110,000 clones, approximately 90% recorded once. The TCR sequence derives from an adult in good health. The sequenced sample was peripheral blood, obtained on day 0 of AZD1222 vaccination. The rearrangement links TRBV6-2 or TRBV6-3 to TRBJ1-3, with a weak D call TRBD1 (6 bases). The CDR3 loop reads CASSPGVAASGNTIYF. CDR3 nucleotides: TGTGCCAGCAGCCCAGGGGTGGCCGCCTCTGGAAACACCATATATTTT.